This T cell receptor beta chain was sequenced during a study of blood T cell repertoires in COVID-19. Trimming stripped 8 bases from V and 4 bases from J, with 17 bases between. CDR3 size: 15 residues. Germline CDR1 MGHRA, CDR2 YSYEKL. Clones were read by immunoSEQ multiplex PCR, and TCRdb kept only the in-frame ones, dropping some. The sample lists some 150,000 clones; 65% to 90% were seen once. Sequences were obtained from peripheral blood. This clonotype was sampled from an older woman with COVID-19, enrolled during active disease. The rearrangement joins TRBV4-1 to TRBJ1-4; TRBD1 might be the D (5 bases). Written as DNA, the CDR3 is TGCGCCAGCTCCCAGGGTAGGGCAATTAATGAAAAACTGTTTTTT. This encodes CASSQGRAINEKLFF.